This entry concerns a single T cell receptor beta chain. Its matching antigen is unknown. Primed by a sample-barcoded 5' primer and a J-beta primer mix, a second PCR proceeded for about 6 to 11 cycles. MiXCR, applied by TCRdb to the 5' RACE reads, yields one record per CDR3 protein. The sample includes 1 million or so distinct CDR3 sequences, 35% to 55% of them seen just once. This specimen belongs to a study of blood T cells in healthy people across ages. Whole-study results and caveats: Older individuals had lower TCR beta diversity per million T cells (the decline was roughly linear).

Donor samples were obtained from healthy Caucasian individuals from Russia, aged about 6 to 90. Trimming cost V 10 bases and J 5 bases, with 20 bases left between them. There are 14 residues in the CDR3. Germline CDR1 and CDR2: SNHLY and FYNNEI. The chain combines TRBV2 with TRBJ1-2, with D maybe TRBD1 (5 bases). Sequenced input: blood. This receptor was identified in a woman in her sixties in good health. Written as DNA, the CDR3 is TGTGCCATCGCCGGGACTTCGAACGTGTATGGCTACACCTTC. The encoded protein is CAIAGTSNVYGYTF.